These 17 T cell receptor beta chains came from one sample sequenced in a study of cytotoxic CD8 clonotypes in ibrutinib-treated CLL. Here immunoSEQ multiplex PCR was the method, and the copy in TCRdb shows in-frame clones only, minus some. The table records 250,000 to 350,000 clones, around 77% of them present only once. The sequences come from PBMCs, collected at disease progression, from a patient treated with ibrutinib. These receptors were taken from a human donor with chronic lymphocytic leukemia.

The chain links TRBV15 to TRBJ2-7, with 11 bases fitting TRBD1. The CDR3 has 17 residues. Germline V gives CDR1 LNHNV, CDR2 YYDKDF (reference sequence). With V trimmed by 0 bases and J by 8 bases, 12 bases remained unmatched. The CDR3 spells CATSRDLPRTGGGKQYF. The CDR3 DNA sequence: TGTGCCACCAGCAGAGATCTCCCCCGGACAGGGGGCGGCAAGCAGTACTTC.

In DNA form, the CDR3 reads TGTGCCAGCAGTCCAGGTCTGGAGACCCAGTACTTC. This sequence encodes CASSPGLETQYF. The chain recombines TRBV6-1 with TRBJ2-5; D is unclear. The V gene lost 5 bases and the J gene lost 5 bases, with 9 bases spanning the gap. This CDR3 has 12 residues. Germline V lookup: CDR1 MNHNS, CDR2 SASEGT.

This sequence joins TRBV2 and TRBJ1-2; no clear D gene. This CDR3 comprises 11 residues. V was shortened by 4 bases and J by 2 bases, with 2 bases between the two germline ends. CDR1 and CDR2 from the germline V gene are SNHLY and FYNNEI. The CDR3 loop reads CASSVNYGYTF. DNA for the CDR3: TGTGCCAGCAGTGTAAACTATGGCTACACCTTC.

The genes are TRBV7-3 and TRBJ2-2; 14 nucleotides align to TRBD2. The V gene's germline CDR1 is SGHTA and CDR2 FQGTGA. CDR3 size: 16 residues. V gave up 5 bases and J gave up 6 bases; unmatched junction bases: 5. CDR3 coding DNA: TGTGCCAGCAGCGAGGGACTAGCGGGAGTATCCGGGGAGCTGTTTTTT. As protein: CASSEGLAGVSGELFF.

The chain joins TRBV29-1 to TRBJ2-2; D unclear. There are 13 residues in the CDR3. CDR1 is SQVTM and CDR2 is ANQGSEA in the germline V gene. Trimming removed 3 bases from V and 9 bases from J, with 14 bases in between. The CDR3 protein is CSVEAEMHRELFF. The CDR3 DNA sequence: TGCAGCGTTGAGGCGGAGATGCACCGGGAGCTGTTTTTT.

This clone was seen only a few times. The chain links TRBV9 to TRBJ2-5; 9 bases are shared with TRBD2. The CDR3 length is 15 residues. V was clipped by 0 bases and J by 5 bases; unmatched bases: 5. CDR1 is SGDLS and CDR2 is YYNGEE in the germline V gene. CDR3 nucleotides: TGTGCCAGCAGCGTAGAGCCAGCGGGAGGCGAGACCCAGTACTTC. Its protein product is CASSVEPAGGETQYF.

This clone was seen only a few times. The J gene is TRBJ2-3, the V gene TRBV20-1, with no clear D. Trimming cost V 7 bases and J 5 bases, with 7 bases left between them. Germline assignment: CDR1 DFQATT and CDR2 SNEGSKA (reference sequence). The CDR3 consists of 10 residues. For the CDR3, the DNA is TGCAGTGGCGTCGGAGATACGCAGTATTTT. It translates to CSGVGDTQYF.

In this sample, this clone turned up once. The chain carries TRBV5-1 and TRBJ2-3; D could derive from TRBD1 or TRBD2 (5 bases each). Per germline, CDR1 SGHRS and CDR2 YFSETQ. Trimming took 1 base from V and 6 from J, leaving 12 bases between them. CDR3 size: 14 residues. The CDR3 DNA is TGCGCCAGCAGCTTGATCTCAGAGGGGGATACGCAGTATTTT. It yields the protein CASSLISEGDTQYF.

The J gene is TRBJ2-5, the V gene TRBV19; possibly TRBD1 for D (6 bases). Germline values: CDR1 LNHDA, CDR2 SQIVND (reference sequence). The V gene lost 4 bases and the J gene lost 4 bases, with 13 bases spanning the gap. The CDR3 extends over 14 amino acids. The CDR3 DNA follows: TGTGCCAGTAGTAGACAGGTTCTGGGAGAGACCCAGTACTTC. Translated, it gives CASSRQVLGETQYF.

The chain carries TRBV7-7 and TRBJ2-3, with TRBD2 matching over 7 bases. The CDR3 runs 12 residues. J lost 8 bases, V lost 2 bases, and 1 base had no gene match. CDR1 and CDR2 (germline): SSHAT, FNYEAQ (reference sequence). CDR3 amino acids: CASSLPGGTQYF. Written as DNA, the CDR3 is TGTGCCAGCAGCTTACCGGGGGGTACGCAGTATTTT.

The chain combines TRBV4-3 with TRBJ2-7; D assignment may be TRBD1 or TRBD2 (6 bases each). CDR1 and CDR2 (germline): LGHNA, YSLEER. This CDR3 comprises 18 residues. V lost 0 bases and J 1 base, leaving 19 bases between the germline ends. In DNA, the CDR3 is TGCGCCAGCAGCCAAGACCTTGGCTCGGGGGCATATTCCTACGAGCAGTACTTC. Amino acid sequence: CASSQDLGSGAYSYEQYF.

CDR3 DNA: TGTGCCAGCAGTTATGCGGCAGGGGGAGGCAATCAGCCCCAGCATTTT. Protein sequence: CASSYAAGGGNQPQHF. This chain links TRBV6-6 with TRBJ1-5; 7 nucleotides align to TRBD1. Trimming removed 3 bases from V and 2 bases from J; junction bases left unmatched: 7. The germline CDR1 and CDR2 sequences are MNHNY and SVGAGI (reference sequence). The CDR3 length is 16 residues.

The chain recombines TRBV5-6 with TRBJ2-7; D is unclear. CDR1 is SGHDT, CDR2 YYEEEE, per germline. Trimming stripped 4 bases from V and 3 bases from J, with 17 bases between. The CDR3 loop spans 15 amino acids. The CDR3 coding sequence is TGTGCCAGCAGCCCTGGGGTCCTTTGGGGCTACGAGCAGTACTTC. Residues: CASSPGVLWGYEQYF.

The chain couples TRBV6-5 to TRBJ1-5, with D unresolved. CDR1 and CDR2 (germline): MNHEY, SVGAGI. The CDR3 totals 13 residues. V lost 4 bases and J lost 1, with 5 bases in between. The CDR3 loop is CASSSDSNQPQHF. DNA for the CDR3: TGTGCCAGCAGTTCGGACAGCAATCAGCCCCAGCATTTT.

The V and J genes are TRBV11-3 and TRBJ1-2; the match to TRBD1 covers 7 bases. The CDR3 consists of 16 residues. Germline V gene data show CDR1 as SGHNT and CDR2 as YENEEA. The ends lost 5 bases at V and 8 bases at J; junction bases unmatched: 17. The CDR3, as DNA: TGTGCCAGCAGCCCGGGTCCCGCAGAGGGGGCGCGGGGCTACACCTTC. Translated, it gives CASSPGPAEGARGYTF.

The rearrangement links TRBV6-6 to TRBJ2-7; TRBD1 matches at 9 bases. This CDR3 comprises 15 residues. CDR1 is MNHNY and CDR2 is SVGAGI in the germline V gene (reference sequence). With V trimmed by 6 bases and J by 0 bases, 6 bases remained unmatched. CDR3 in amino acids: CASRPPGQGSYEQYF. The CDR3 bases are TGTGCCAGCAGACCCCCGGGACAGGGCTCCTACGAGCAGTACTTC.

This clone has only a few counts. The genes are TRBV7-2 and TRBJ1-5, with D uncertain. The CDR3 spans 14 residues. Germline V gene data show CDR1 as SGHTA and CDR2 as FQGNSA. Trimming removed 5 bases at V and 3 bases at J, with 11 bases between. The CDR3 is CASSPRHVNQPQHF. The CDR3, as DNA: TGTGCCAGCAGCCCCCGACATGTCAATCAGCCCCAGCATTTT.